Listed below are T cell receptor beta chains from one sample, sequenced in a study of T-cell memory formation after mild COVID-19. TCRdb analysed the 5' RACE reads with MiXCR anew, one entry per CDR3 protein. This table has about 440,000 distinct CDR3 sequences, 20% appearing once. The sample was PBMCs or a T cell subset sorted from them (not recorded which). The receptors were sampled from an adult woman who had mild COVID-19 (a few samples of this study predate the infection). Cell type and time point are not known. The CDR3 runs from the conserved cysteine through the conserved F or W. A D gene is named only where the DNA matches it firmly. For some rows the clone size is stated as once, few or many, or as a class when expanded; others skip it.

d_call: TRBD2; clone_size: -; j_call: TRBJ2-1; v_call: TRBV12-3/TRBV12-4; cdr3_nt: TGTGCCAGCAGTGGGACTAGGGGGTACAATGAGCAGTTCTTC; cdr3_aa: CASSGTRGYNEQFF
d_call: -; clone_size: -; j_call: TRBJ2-1; v_call: TRBV20-1; cdr3_nt: TGCAGTGCTGGGGCCTCAACCGGGACTGTCCACAATGAGCAGTTCTTC; cdr3_aa: CSAGASTGTVHNEQFF
d_call: -; clone_size: -; j_call: TRBJ2-3; v_call: TRBV11-1; cdr3_nt: TGTGCCAGCGGGCCGTATGGCGACACAGATACGCAGTATTTT; cdr3_aa: CASGPYGDTDTQYF
d_call: -; clone_size: -; j_call: TRBJ2-2; v_call: TRBV12-3/TRBV12-4; cdr3_nt: TGTGCCAGCAGTCTCAGGGGGGCGGGGAACACCGGGGAGCTGTTTTTT; cdr3_aa: CASSLRGAGNTGELFF
d_call: -; clone_size: many; j_call: TRBJ1-1; v_call: TRBV12-3/TRBV12-4; cdr3_nt: TGTGCCAGCAGTTCACAGGCAATGAACACTGAAGCTTTCTTT; cdr3_aa: CASSSQAMNTEAFF
d_call: -; clone_size: -; j_call: TRBJ2-1; v_call: TRBV27; cdr3_nt: TGTGCCAGCAGTTTAGGCCGTGGCAGTAATGAGCAGTTCTTC; cdr3_aa: CASSLGRGSNEQFF
d_call: TRBD2; clone_size: many; j_call: TRBJ2-2; v_call: TRBV3-1; cdr3_nt: TGTGCCAGCAGCCAAGAAATTAGCGGGGGGGCGTCCCCCGGGGAGCTGTTTTTT; cdr3_aa: CASSQEISGGASPGELFF
d_call: TRBD1; clone_size: -; j_call: TRBJ1-2; v_call: TRBV27; cdr3_nt: TGTGCCAGCAGTTTAACCGGCACCAGGGGGCGCATGGACGGCTACACCTTC; cdr3_aa: CASSLTGTRGRMDGYTF
d_call: -; clone_size: -; j_call: TRBJ1-4; v_call: TRBV7-6; cdr3_nt: TGTGCCAGCAGCTACAGGGTTAAGAATGAAAAACTGTTTTTT; cdr3_aa: CASSYRVKNEKLFF
d_call: TRBD2; clone_size: -; j_call: TRBJ2-7; v_call: TRBV7-6; cdr3_nt: TGTGCCAGCAAATGTCCCCGCCGGAGCGGGGACTCCTACGAGCAGTACTTC; cdr3_aa: CASKCPRRSGDSYEQYF
d_call: -; clone_size: -; j_call: TRBJ2-2; v_call: TRBV5-6; cdr3_nt: TGTGCCAGCACCTTCGGAATAGGGCGATCCGGGGAGCTGTTTTTT; cdr3_aa: CASTFGIGRSGELFF
d_call: TRBD2; clone_size: many; j_call: TRBJ2-6; v_call: TRBV5-1; cdr3_nt: TGCGCCAGTGGGGCTAGCGGGGCCTCATGGAGCTCTGGGGCCAACGTCCTGACTTTC; cdr3_aa: CASGASGASWSSGANVLTF
d_call: TRBD1; clone_size: -; j_call: TRBJ2-7; v_call: TRBV5-4; cdr3_nt: TGTGCCAGCACACCATACCCGGGACAGGCCTCCTACGAGCAGTACTTC; cdr3_aa: CASTPYPGQASYEQYF
d_call: TRBD2; clone_size: -; j_call: TRBJ2-1; v_call: TRBV20-1; cdr3_nt: TGCAGTGCTAGGTTGCGGGGGGCCTACAATGAGCAGTTCTTC; cdr3_aa: CSARLRGAYNEQFF
d_call: -; clone_size: -; j_call: TRBJ2-3; v_call: TRBV5-1; cdr3_nt: TGCGCCAGCAGCACGGGAGCAGATACGCAGTATTTT; cdr3_aa: CASSTGADTQYF
d_call: -; clone_size: -; j_call: TRBJ1-5; v_call: TRBV7-9; cdr3_nt: TGTGCCAGCAGCAGTCGGGAGAATCAGCCCCAGCATTTT; cdr3_aa: CASSSRENQPQHF
d_call: TRBD1; clone_size: few; j_call: TRBJ2-7; v_call: TRBV12-3/TRBV12-4; cdr3_nt: TGTGCCAGCAGTCTGGTTCGGGACAGGAAAAACGAGCAGTACTTC; cdr3_aa: CASSLVRDRKNEQYF
d_call: -; clone_size: few; j_call: TRBJ2-1; v_call: TRBV2; cdr3_nt: TGTGCCAGCAACGGGTGGAGTGCGAATGAGCAGTTCTTC; cdr3_aa: CASNGWSANEQFF
d_call: -; clone_size: few; j_call: TRBJ2-5; v_call: TRBV24-1; cdr3_nt: TGTGCCACCAGTGATCACAACGGTGTGGGGACCCAGTACTTC; cdr3_aa: CATSDHNGVGTQYF
d_call: TRBD2; clone_size: -; j_call: TRBJ2-6; v_call: TRBV4-3; cdr3_nt: TGCGCCAGCAGCCAAGAAAGGGGAGGGTGGACTGGGGCCAACGTCCTGACTTTC; cdr3_aa: CASSQERGGWTGANVLTF
d_call: TRBD1; clone_size: -; j_call: TRBJ1-2; v_call: TRBV20-1; cdr3_nt: TGCAGTGCTAGAGATCTGGGACAGTCTTTTGGCTACACCTTC; cdr3_aa: CSARDLGQSFGYTF
d_call: -; clone_size: -; j_call: TRBJ1-1; v_call: TRBV10-3; cdr3_nt: TGTGCCACCCTAGGAACAGGGATAGGTACTGAAGCTTTCTTT; cdr3_aa: CATLGTGIGTEAFF
d_call: -; clone_size: -; j_call: TRBJ2-2; v_call: TRBV15; cdr3_nt: TGTGCCACCAGTAAGGACAACACCGGGGAGCTGTTTTTT; cdr3_aa: CATSKDNTGELFF
d_call: -; clone_size: -; j_call: TRBJ2-7; v_call: TRBV7-9; cdr3_nt: TGTGCCAGCAGCTTATCGTCTCAGGTCTACGAGCAGTACTTC; cdr3_aa: CASSLSSQVYEQYF
d_call: -; clone_size: -; j_call: TRBJ1-4; v_call: TRBV20-1; cdr3_nt: TGCAGTGCTAGTAAGGCAGGGATCGAAGAAAAACTGTTTTTT; cdr3_aa: CSASKAGIEEKLFF
d_call: TRBD2; clone_size: few; j_call: TRBJ2-3; v_call: TRBV24-1; cdr3_nt: TGTGCCACCAGTGACTCCGGGACTAGCGTGAAGAGCACAGATACGCAGTATTTT; cdr3_aa: CATSDSGTSVKSTDTQYF
d_call: TRBD1; clone_size: -; j_call: TRBJ1-1; v_call: TRBV12-3/TRBV12-4; cdr3_nt: TGTGCCAGCAGTAGACAGGGGACGAACACTGAAGCTTTCTTT; cdr3_aa: CASSRQGTNTEAFF